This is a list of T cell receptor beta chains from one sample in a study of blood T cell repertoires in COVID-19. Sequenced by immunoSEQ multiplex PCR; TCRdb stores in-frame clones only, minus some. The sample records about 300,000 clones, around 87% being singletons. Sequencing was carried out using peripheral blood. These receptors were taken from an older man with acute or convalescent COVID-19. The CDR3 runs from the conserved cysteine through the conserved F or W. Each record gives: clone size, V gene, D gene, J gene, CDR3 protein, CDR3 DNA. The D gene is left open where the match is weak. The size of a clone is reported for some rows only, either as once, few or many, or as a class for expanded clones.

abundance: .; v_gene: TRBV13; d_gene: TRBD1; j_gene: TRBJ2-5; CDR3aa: CASSKLTGGLETQYF; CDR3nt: TGTGCCAGCAGCAAACTGACAGGGGGCCTCGAGACCCAGTACTTC
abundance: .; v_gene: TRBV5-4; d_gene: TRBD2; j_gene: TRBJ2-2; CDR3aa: CASSLGLAGKVGELFF; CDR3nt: TGTGCCAGCAGCTTGGGTCTAGCGGGAAAGGTCGGGGAGCTGTTTTTT
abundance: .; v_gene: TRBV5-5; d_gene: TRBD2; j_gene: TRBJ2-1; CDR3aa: CASSFSGGGGLDEQFF; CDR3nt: TGTGCCAGCAGCTTTAGCGGGGGGGGCGGTTTGGATGAGCAGTTCTTC
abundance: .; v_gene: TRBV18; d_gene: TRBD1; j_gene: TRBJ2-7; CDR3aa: CASSWGQSYEQYF; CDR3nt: TGTGCCAGCTCATGGGGACAGTCCTACGAGCAGTACTTC
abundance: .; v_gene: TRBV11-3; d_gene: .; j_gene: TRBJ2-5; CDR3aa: CASSLVGTQETQYF; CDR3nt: TGTGCCAGCAGCTTAGTGGGGACTCAAGAGACCCAGTACTTC
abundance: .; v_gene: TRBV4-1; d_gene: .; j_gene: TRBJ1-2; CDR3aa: CASSRERVDYGYTF; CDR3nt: TGCGCCAGCAGCCGCGAACGGGTAGACTATGGCTACACCTTC
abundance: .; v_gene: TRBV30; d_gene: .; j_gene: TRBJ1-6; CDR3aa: CAWKSGGLTYNSPLHF; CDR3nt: TGTGCCTGGAAGTCGGGGGGTCTCACCTATAATTCACCCCTCCACTTT
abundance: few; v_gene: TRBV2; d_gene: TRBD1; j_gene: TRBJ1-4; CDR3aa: CASRGTGGVHEKLFF; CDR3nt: TGTGCCAGCAGGGGGACAGGGGGGGTTCATGAAAAACTGTTTTTT
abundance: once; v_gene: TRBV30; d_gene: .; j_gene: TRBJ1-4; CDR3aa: CAWAQGGGEKLFF; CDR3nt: TGTGCCTGGGCACAGGGCGGGGGTGAAAAACTGTTTTTT
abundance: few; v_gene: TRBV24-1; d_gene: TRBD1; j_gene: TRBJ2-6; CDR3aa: CATSPGQDNVLSGANVLTF; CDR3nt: TGTGCCACCAGTCCCGGACAGGACAACGTACTCTCTGGGGCCAACGTCCTGACTTTC
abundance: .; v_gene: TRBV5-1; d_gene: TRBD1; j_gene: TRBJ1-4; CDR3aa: CASSFTGARDEELFF; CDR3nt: TGCGCCAGCAGCTTTACAGGGGCCCGAGACGAAGAGCTGTTTTTT
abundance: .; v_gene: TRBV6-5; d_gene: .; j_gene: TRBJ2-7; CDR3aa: CASGRQEAREQYF; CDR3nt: TGTGCCAGCGGCCGACAGGAGGCTCGCGAGCAGTACTTC
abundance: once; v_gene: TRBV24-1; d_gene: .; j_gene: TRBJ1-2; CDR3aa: CATSPGVDYGYTF; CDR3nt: TGTGCCACCAGTCCGGGGGTCGACTATGGCTACACCTTC
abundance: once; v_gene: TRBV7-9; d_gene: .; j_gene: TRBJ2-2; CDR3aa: CASSLKSTGELFF; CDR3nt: TGTGCCAGCAGCTTAAAGAGCACCGGGGAGCTGTTTTTT
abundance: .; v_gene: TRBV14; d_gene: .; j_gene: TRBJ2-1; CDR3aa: CASSQGGVRNEQFF; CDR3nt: TGTGCCAGCAGCCAAGGGGGGGTCCGCAATGAGCAGTTCTTC
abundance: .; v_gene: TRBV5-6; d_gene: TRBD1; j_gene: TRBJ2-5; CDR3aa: CASSITGAETQYF; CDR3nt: TGTGCCAGCAGCATAACAGGGGCAGAGACCCAGTACTTC
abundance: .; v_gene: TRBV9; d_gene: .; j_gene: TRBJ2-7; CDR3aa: CASSASNGPLAYYEQYF; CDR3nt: TGTGCCAGCAGCGCCTCTAACGGTCCTCTAGCGTACTACGAGCAGTACTTC
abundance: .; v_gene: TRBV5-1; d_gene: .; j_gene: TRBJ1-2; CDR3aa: CASSPHGNYGYTF; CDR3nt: TGCGCCAGCAGCCCCCACGGGAACTATGGCTACACCTTC
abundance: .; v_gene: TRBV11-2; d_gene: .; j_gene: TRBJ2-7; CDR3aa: CASSSFGGGHKVYEQYF; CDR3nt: TGTGCCAGCAGCTCGTTTGGGGGGGGACACAAAGTCTACGAGCAGTACTTC
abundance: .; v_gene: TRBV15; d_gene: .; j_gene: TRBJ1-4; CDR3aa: CATSRVPPQGNEKLFF; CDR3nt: TGTGCCACCAGCAGGGTCCCCCCCCAGGGGAATGAAAAACTGTTTTTT
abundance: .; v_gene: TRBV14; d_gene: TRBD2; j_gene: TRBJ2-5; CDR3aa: CASSRALGGGTYFQETQYF; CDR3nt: TGTGCCAGCAGCCGGGCCCTTGGCGGGGGGACCTACTTCCAAGAGACCCAGTACTTC
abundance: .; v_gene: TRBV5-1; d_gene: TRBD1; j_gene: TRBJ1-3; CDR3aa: CASSLALIGGASNTIYF; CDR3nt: TGCGCCAGCAGCTTGGCCTTGATAGGGGGCGCATCCAACACCATATATTTT
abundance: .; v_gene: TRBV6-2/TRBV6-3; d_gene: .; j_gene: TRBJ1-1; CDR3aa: CASSKQGPYTEAFF; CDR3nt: TGTGCCAGCAGTAAACAGGGTCCGTACACTGAAGCTTTCTTT
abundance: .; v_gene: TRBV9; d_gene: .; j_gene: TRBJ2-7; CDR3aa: CASSVVPGGIYEQYF; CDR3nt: TGTGCCAGCAGCGTAGTTCCAGGAGGGATCTACGAGCAGTACTTC
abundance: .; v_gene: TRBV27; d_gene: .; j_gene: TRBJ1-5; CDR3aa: CASSNRLNSNQPQHF; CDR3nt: TGTGCCAGCAGCAACCGACTAAATAGCAATCAGCCCCAGCATTTT
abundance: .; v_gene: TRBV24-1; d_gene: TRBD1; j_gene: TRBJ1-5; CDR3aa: CATSSGGWGNQPQHF; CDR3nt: TGTGCCACCAGTTCAGGGGGCTGGGGCAATCAGCCCCAGCATTTT
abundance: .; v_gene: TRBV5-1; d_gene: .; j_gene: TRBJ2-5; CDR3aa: CASSAAGRETQYF; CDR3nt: TGCGCCAGCAGCGCCGCGGGGAGGGAGACCCAGTACTTC
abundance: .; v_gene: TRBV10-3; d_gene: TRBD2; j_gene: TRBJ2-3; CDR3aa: CAISEEWGGGQILDTQYF; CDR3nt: TGTGCCATCAGTGAGGAATGGGGGGGTGGCCAGATTTTGGATACGCAGTATTTT
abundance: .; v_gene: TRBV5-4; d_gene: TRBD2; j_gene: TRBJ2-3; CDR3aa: CASSRLAGGRADTQYF; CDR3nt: TGTGCCAGCAGCCGACTAGCGGGTGGGCGGGCAGATACGCAGTATTTT
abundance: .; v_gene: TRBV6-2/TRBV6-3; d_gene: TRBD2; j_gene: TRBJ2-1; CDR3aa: CASSSTSGRISEQFF; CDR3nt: TGTGCCAGCAGTTCTACTAGCGGGAGAATCAGTGAGCAGTTCTTC
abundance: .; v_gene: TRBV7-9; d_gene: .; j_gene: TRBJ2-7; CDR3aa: CASSLAGGEQYF; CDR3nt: TGTGCCAGCAGCTTAGCAGGGGGCGAGCAGTACTTC
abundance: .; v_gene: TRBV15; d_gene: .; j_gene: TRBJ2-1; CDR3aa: CATSRGGGLSHEQFF; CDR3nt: TGTGCCACCAGCAGAGGGGGGGGGCTGAGCCATGAGCAGTTCTTC
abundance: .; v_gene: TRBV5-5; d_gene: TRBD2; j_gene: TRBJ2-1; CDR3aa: CASSLLAGAYNEQFF; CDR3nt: TGTGCCAGCAGCTTACTAGCGGGGGCCTACAATGAGCAGTTCTTC
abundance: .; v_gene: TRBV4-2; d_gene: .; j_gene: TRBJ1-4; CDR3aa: CASAPGLNEKLFF; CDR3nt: TGTGCCTCGGCCCCAGGGCTGAATGAAAAACTGTTTTTT
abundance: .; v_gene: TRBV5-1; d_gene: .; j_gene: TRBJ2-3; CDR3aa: CASSLAGKGTDTQYF; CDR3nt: TGCGCCAGCAGCTTGGCAGGGAAGGGCACAGATACGCAGTATTTT
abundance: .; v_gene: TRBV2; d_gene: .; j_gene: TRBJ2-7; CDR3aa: CASRRDRASYEQYF; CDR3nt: TGTGCCAGCAGGAGAGACAGAGCCTCCTACGAGCAGTACTTC
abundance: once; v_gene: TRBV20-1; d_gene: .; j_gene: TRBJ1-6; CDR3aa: CSASWAGDNSPLHF; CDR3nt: TGCAGTGCTAGTTGGGCAGGGGATAATTCACCCCTCCACTTT
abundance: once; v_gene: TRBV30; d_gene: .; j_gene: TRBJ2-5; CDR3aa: CAWSGCGNGACYF; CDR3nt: TGTGCCTGGAGTGGTTGCGGGAATGGCGCCTGTTACTTC
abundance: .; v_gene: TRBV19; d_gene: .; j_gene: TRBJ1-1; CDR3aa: CASSKQGMNTEAFF; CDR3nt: TGTGCCAGTAGTAAGCAGGGGATGAACACTGAAGCTTTCTTT
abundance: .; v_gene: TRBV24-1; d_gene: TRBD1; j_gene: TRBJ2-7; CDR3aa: CATSDVMDRGEQYF; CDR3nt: TGTGCCACCAGTGATGTAATGGACAGGGGCGAGCAGTACTTC
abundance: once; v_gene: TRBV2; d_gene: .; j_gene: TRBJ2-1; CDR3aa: CASRYSEQFF; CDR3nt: TGTGCCAGCAGGTATAGTGAGCAGTTCTTC
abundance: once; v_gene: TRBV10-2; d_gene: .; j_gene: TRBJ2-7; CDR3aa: CASSAPRTGLGPYEQYF; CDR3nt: TGCGCCAGCAGTGCACCGCGTACAGGGCTCGGGCCTTACGAGCAGTACTTC
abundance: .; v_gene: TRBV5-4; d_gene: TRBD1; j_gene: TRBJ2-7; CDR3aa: CASSLSGWDRGSEQYF; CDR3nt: TGTGCCAGCAGCCTGTCGGGATGGGACAGGGGATCCGAGCAGTACTTC
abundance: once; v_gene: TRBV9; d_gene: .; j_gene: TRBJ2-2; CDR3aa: CASSVATNTGELFF; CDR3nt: TGTGCCAGCAGCGTAGCAACAAACACCGGGGAGCTGTTTTTT
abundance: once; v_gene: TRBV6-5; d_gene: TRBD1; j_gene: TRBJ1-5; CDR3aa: CASSLRQGQNQPQHF; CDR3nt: TGTGCCAGCAGCCTTCGACAGGGGCAGAATCAGCCCCAGCATTTT
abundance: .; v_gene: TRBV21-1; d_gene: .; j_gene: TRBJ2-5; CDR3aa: CASHRGTQYF; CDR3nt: TGTGCCAGCCATAGGGGGACCCAGTACTTC
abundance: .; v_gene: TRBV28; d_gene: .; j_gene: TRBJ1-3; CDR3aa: CASSLSRETSGNTIYF; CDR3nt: TGTGCCAGCAGTTTATCCAGGGAAACCTCTGGAAACACCATATATTTT
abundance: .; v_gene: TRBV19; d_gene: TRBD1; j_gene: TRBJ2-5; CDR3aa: CASSTMGQSQETQYF; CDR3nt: TGTGCCAGTAGTACCATGGGACAGTCCCAAGAGACCCAGTACTTC
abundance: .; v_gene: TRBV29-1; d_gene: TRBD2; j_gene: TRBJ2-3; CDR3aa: CSVILAGGPTDTQYF; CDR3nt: TGCAGCGTCATACTAGCGGGAGGGCCCACAGATACGCAGTATTTT
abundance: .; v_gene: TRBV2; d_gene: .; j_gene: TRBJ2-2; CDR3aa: CASDRDTKNVNTGELFF; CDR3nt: TGTGCCAGCGACCGGGACACTAAAAACGTTAACACCGGGGAGCTGTTTTTT
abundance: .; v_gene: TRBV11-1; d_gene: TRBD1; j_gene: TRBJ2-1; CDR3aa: CASSQDRDHEQFF; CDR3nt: TGTGCCAGCAGCCAGGACAGGGACCATGAGCAGTTCTTC
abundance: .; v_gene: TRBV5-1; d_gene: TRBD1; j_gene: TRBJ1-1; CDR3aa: CASSSDRAYTEAFF; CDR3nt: TGCGCCAGCAGCTCGGACAGGGCGTACACTGAAGCTTTCTTT
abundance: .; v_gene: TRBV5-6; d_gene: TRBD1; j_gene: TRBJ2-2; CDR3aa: CASTKTGRGFTGELFF; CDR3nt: TGTGCCAGCACCAAGACAGGGAGAGGGTTCACCGGGGAGCTGTTTTTT
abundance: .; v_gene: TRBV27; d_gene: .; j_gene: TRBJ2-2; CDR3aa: CASINTRGTGELFF; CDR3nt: TGTGCCAGCATCAATACCCGGGGCACCGGGGAGCTGTTTTTT
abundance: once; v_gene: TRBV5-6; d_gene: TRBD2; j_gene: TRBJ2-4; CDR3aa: CASSSSTSVTKNIQYF; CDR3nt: TGTGCCAGCAGCTCCTCGACTAGCGTGACCAAAAACATTCAGTACTTC
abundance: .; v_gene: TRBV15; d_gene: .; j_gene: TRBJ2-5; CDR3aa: CATSSDGGQETQYF; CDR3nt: TGTGCCACCAGTTCAGATGGGGGGCAAGAGACCCAGTACTTC
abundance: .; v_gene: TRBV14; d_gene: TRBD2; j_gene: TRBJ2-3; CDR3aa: CASSRWTSGVFTDTQYF; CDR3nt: TGTGCCAGCAGCCGCTGGACTAGCGGGGTTTTCACAGATACGCAGTATTTT
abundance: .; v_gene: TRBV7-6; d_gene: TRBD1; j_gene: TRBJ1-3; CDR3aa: CASSPRLDRVFSGNTIYF; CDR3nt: TGTGCCAGCAGCCCTAGACTAGACAGGGTTTTCTCTGGAAACACCATATATTTT
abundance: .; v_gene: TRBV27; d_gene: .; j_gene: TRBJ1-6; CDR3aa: CASSLAAANSPLHF; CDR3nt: TGTGCCAGCAGTTTAGCGGCAGCTAATTCACCCCTCCACTTT